Listed below are T cell receptor beta chains from one sample, sequenced in a study of blood T cell repertoires in COVID-19. TCRdb keeps only in-frame clones here, not all; method: immunoSEQ multiplex PCR. The sample carries 250,000 to 300,000 clones, over 70% recorded once. The specimen was peripheral blood. Receptor source: a woman in her seventies with COVID-19, enrolled during active disease. CDR3s include the opening cysteine and the closing phenylalanine or tryptophan. A D gene is named only where the DNA matches it firmly. The size entry is marked missing in some rows and otherwise reads once, few, many or a size class.

j_call d_call v_call clone_size cdr3_aa cdr3_nt
TRBJ2-5 TRBD1 TRBV24-1 NA CATSDLGQGQETQYF TGTGCCACCAGTGATTTGGGACAGGGGCAAGAGACCCAGTACTTC
TRBJ2-1 NA TRBV14 NA CASSQELDNEQFF TGTGCCAGCAGCCAAGAATTAGACAATGAGCAGTTCTTC
TRBJ1-2 NA TRBV4-1 once CASSQGYQGSNYGYTF TGCGCCAGCAGCCAAGGATATCAGGGGAGTAACTATGGCTACACCTTC
TRBJ2-7 NA TRBV25-1 NA CASSDWSRSYEQYF TGTGCCAGCAGTGATTGGTCTAGAAGCTACGAGCAGTACTTC
TRBJ1-4 NA TRBV29-1 NA CSVEERVGGNEKLFF TGCAGCGTTGAAGAGAGAGTGGGGGGGAATGAAAAACTGTTTTTT
TRBJ2-5 TRBD1 TRBV19 NA CASSTGQGAGETQYF TGTGCCAGTAGTACCGGACAGGGGGCTGGAGAGACCCAGTACTTC
TRBJ1-4 TRBD1 TRBV4-2 NA CASSRPGQAGEKLFF TGTGCCAGCAGCCGGCCGGGACAGGCGGGCGAAAAACTGTTTTTT
TRBJ2-1 NA TRBV30 NA CAWRADYNEQFF TGTGCCTGGAGGGCAGACTACAATGAGCAGTTCTTC
TRBJ1-4 NA TRBV28 few CASSYSGTSDEKLFF TGTGCCAGCAGTTACTCCGGGACATCGGATGAAAAACTGTTTTTT
TRBJ2-1 TRBD2 TRBV3-1/TRBV3-2 NA CASSQASGRSNEQFF TGTGCCAGCAGCCAAGCTAGCGGGAGGTCAAATGAGCAGTTCTTC
TRBJ2-2 TRBD1 TRBV4-1 once CASSQEGTARLNTGELFF TGCGCCAGCAGCCAAGAGGGGACAGCACGCTTGAACACCGGGGAGCTGTTTTTT
TRBJ2-7 TRBD1 TRBV27 NA CASSFGQEAYEQYF TGTGCCAGCAGTTTCGGACAGGAGGCGTACGAGCAGTACTTC
TRBJ1-4 TRBD1 TRBV28 once CASRSGQGWEKLFF TGTGCCAGCAGGTCCGGACAGGGGTGGGAAAAACTGTTTTTT
TRBJ2-7 TRBD1 TRBV14 NA CASSRQLDRAGQYF TGTGCCAGCAGCCGTCAATTGGACAGGGCAGGGCAGTACTTC
TRBJ2-5 NA TRBV6-5 NA CASSYGGSQETQYF TGTGCCAGCAGTTACGGTGGCAGTCAAGAGACCCAGTACTTC
TRBJ2-7 NA TRBV28 NA CASKRASATYEQYF TGTGCCAGCAAACGAGCGAGTGCGACCTACGAGCAGTACTTC
TRBJ2-3 TRBD1 TRBV10-3 NA CATGQGNTDTQYF TGTGCCACCGGACAGGGGAACACAGATACGCAGTATTTT
TRBJ2-5 NA TRBV5-1 NA CASSLTTRQETQYF TGCGCCAGCAGCTTGACGACTAGGCAAGAGACCCAGTACTTC
TRBJ1-1 NA TRBV24-1 NA CATSPGFLPEAFF TGTGCCACCAGTCCAGGGTTTTTACCTGAAGCTTTCTTT
TRBJ1-4 TRBD1 TRBV29-1 NA CSGGQGGNEKLFF TGCAGCGGGGGACAGGGAGGGAATGAAAAACTGTTTTTT
TRBJ2-5 TRBD1 TRBV19 NA CASGQGANQETQYF TGTGCCAGTGGACAGGGGGCGAACCAAGAGACCCAGTACTTC
TRBJ1-2 NA TRBV6-5 few CASSYSFGAGHYGYTF TGTGCCAGCAGTTACTCATTTGGGGCAGGGCATTATGGCTACACCTTC
TRBJ1-1 NA TRBV30 NA CAWRRQVNTEAFF TGTGCCTGGAGGCGACAGGTGAACACTGAAGCTTTCTTT
TRBJ1-6 NA TRBV30 NA CAWSVREGSPLHF TGTGCCTGGAGTGTACGGGAGGGATCACCCCTCCACTTT
TRBJ2-1 TRBD2 TRBV28 NA CASTRLAGGHNEQFF TGTGCCAGCACCCGACTAGCGGGAGGGCACAATGAGCAGTTCTTC
TRBJ2-7 TRBD2 TRBV19 NA CASSPRGGATYEQYF TGTGCCAGTAGTCCGCGGGGAGGGGCCACCTACGAGCAGTACTTC
TRBJ1-2 TRBD1 TRBV24-1 NA CATSDSGTGFYGYTF TGTGCCACCAGTGATTCCGGGACAGGATTCTATGGCTACACCTTC
TRBJ2-1 TRBD1 TRBV12-5 few CASGLGDRANEQFF TGTGCTAGTGGTTTGGGGGACAGGGCCAATGAGCAGTTCTTC
TRBJ2-5 TRBD2 TRBV9 NA CASSFGTSGSGETQYF TGTGCCAGCAGCTTTGGGACTAGCGGGAGTGGCGAGACCCAGTACTTC
TRBJ1-5 TRBD1 TRBV6-5 NA CASGEQGNQPQHF TGTGCCAGCGGAGAACAGGGGAATCAGCCCCAGCATTTT
TRBJ1-5 TRBD1 TRBV7-8 NA CASSQTFRDRGSNQPQHF TGTGCCAGCAGCCAAACCTTCCGGGACAGGGGTTCCAATCAGCCCCAGCATTTT